The 6 T cell receptor beta chains given below trace back to one sample, sequenced in a study of blood T cell repertoires in COVID-19. Only in-frame clones appear in the TCRdb table, and some are missing; sequencing was by immunoSEQ multiplex PCR. The sample lists roughly 330,000 clones, around 89% occurring once. Source material: peripheral blood. These receptors were taken from a woman in her forties or fifties with active or convalescent COVID-19.

This rearrangement joins TRBV18 to TRBJ1-6; weak D call: TRBD1 (5 bases). This CDR3 has 17 residues. Per the germline V gene, CDR1 is KGHSH and CDR2 is LQKENI. Trimming removed 0 bases from V and 6 bases from J, with 15 bases in between. In DNA, the CDR3 is TGTGCCAGCTCACCACCAGGGATGGGGCCCTCTAATTCACCCCTCCACTTT. This gives the protein CASSPPGMGPSNSPLHF.

The CDR3 protein is CASSRAGTGSLSGNTIYF. In DNA, the CDR3 is TGTGCCAGCTCACGGGCCGGGACAGGGTCTCTCTCTGGAAACACCATATATTTT. The V call is TRBV18, the J call TRBJ1-3; 9 bases align to TRBD1. CDR1 and CDR2 from the germline V gene are KGHSH and LQKENI. There are 18 residues in the CDR3. V gave up 4 bases and J gave up 0 bases; unmatched junction bases: 10.

The CDR3 region is CASSLGSTTPGELFF. The CDR3 region has the DNA TGCGCCAGCAGCTTGGGAAGTACCACACCCGGGGAGCTGTTTTTT. This chain links TRBV5-1 with TRBJ2-2; D gene uncertain. Per germline, CDR1 SGHRS and CDR2 YFSETQ. This CDR3 has 15 residues. The V end lost 0 bases, the J end lost 6 bases, and 12 bases lay between the germline ends.

V and J are TRBV5-4 and TRBJ2-5; 7 bases map to TRBD2. Germline trimming cut 0 bases from V and 6 bases from J; bases unmatched to any gene: 2. This CDR3 is 13 amino acids long. Germline V lookup: CDR1 SGHNT, CDR2 YYREEE (reference sequence). The CDR3 region has the DNA TGTGCCAGCAGCTTGGGCGGGGGAAAGACCCAGTACTTC. It codes for CASSLGGGKTQYF.

This clone was seen a single time. The J gene is TRBJ1-2, the V gene TRBV7-3; D perhaps matches TRBD1 (5 bases). CDR1 SGHTA and CDR2 FQGTGA come from the germline V gene. Trimming left V 2 bases short and J 0 bases short, with 7 bases between. This CDR3 spans 14 amino acids. The CDR3 DNA reads TGTGCCAGCAGCTTAGACAGCGCTAACTATGGCTACACCTTC. Its protein is CASSLDSANYGYTF.

The rearrangement joins TRBV5-1 to TRBJ2-7; TRBD2 matches 7 bases. From germline, CDR1 is SGHRS and CDR2 YFSETQ. J was trimmed by 7 bases and V by 0 bases; bases with no gene match: 7. The CDR3 spans 14 residues. CDR3: CASSLAVSGGEQYF. The CDR3 bases are TGCGCCAGCAGCTTGGCAGTTTCGGGGGGTGAGCAGTACTTC.